The subject of this entry is one T cell receptor beta chain. This sample stems from a study of shared clonotypes between healthy human individuals. Sequencing used immunoSEQ multiplex PCR; TCRdb keeps in-frame clones, though not all of them. The sample consists of around 690,000 clones, less than 95% of them appearing once. The CDR3 runs to 14 residues. The V gene's germline CDR1 is MNHEY and CDR2 SMNVEV (reference sequence). V lost 3 bases, J lost 7 bases, and 6 bases stayed unmatched. The sequencing input was memory CD8+ T cells from PBMCs. Stated subset: CD45RO+ cells pooled with CCR7-negative TemRA cells. The rearrangement links TRBV27 to TRBJ1-2, with 9 nucleotides matching TRBD1. The sequence came from a man aged 18-30 years in good health. Some clones in this sample may be carry-over from other donors' samples. The CDR3 DNA reads as TGTGCCAGCAGTTTCTTACAGGGGGCGCCTGGCTACACCTTC. Translated, it gives CASSFLQGAPGYTF.